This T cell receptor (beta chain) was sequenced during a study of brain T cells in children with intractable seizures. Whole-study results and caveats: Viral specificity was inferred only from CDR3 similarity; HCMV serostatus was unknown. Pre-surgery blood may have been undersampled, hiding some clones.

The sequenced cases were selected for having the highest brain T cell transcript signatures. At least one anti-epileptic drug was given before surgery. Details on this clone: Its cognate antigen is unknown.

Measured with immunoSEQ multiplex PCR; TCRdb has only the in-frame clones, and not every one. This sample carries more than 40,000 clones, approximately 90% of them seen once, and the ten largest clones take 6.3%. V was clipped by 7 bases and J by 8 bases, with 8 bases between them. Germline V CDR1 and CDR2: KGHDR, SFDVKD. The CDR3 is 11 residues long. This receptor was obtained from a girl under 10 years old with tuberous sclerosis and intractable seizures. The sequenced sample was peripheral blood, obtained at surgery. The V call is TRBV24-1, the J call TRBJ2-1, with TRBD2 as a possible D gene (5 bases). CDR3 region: CATSGMDEQFF. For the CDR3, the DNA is TGTGCCACCAGCGGGATGGATGAGCAGTTCTTC.